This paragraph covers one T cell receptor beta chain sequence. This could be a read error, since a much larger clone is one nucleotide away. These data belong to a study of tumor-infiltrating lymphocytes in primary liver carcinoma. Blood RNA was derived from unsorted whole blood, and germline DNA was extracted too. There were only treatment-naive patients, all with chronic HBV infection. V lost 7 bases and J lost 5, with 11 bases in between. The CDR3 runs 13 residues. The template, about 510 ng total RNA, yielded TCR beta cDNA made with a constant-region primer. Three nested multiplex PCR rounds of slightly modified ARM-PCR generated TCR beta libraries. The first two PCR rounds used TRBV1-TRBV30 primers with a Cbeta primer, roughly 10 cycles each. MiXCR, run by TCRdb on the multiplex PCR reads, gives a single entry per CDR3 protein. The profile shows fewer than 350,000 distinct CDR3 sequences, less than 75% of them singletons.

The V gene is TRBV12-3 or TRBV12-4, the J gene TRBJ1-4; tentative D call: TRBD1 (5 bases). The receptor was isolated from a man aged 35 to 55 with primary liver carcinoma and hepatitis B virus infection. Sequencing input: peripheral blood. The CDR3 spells CASTRNRNEKLFF. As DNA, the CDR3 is TGTGCCAGCACCCGAAACAGGAATGAAAAACTGTTTTTT.